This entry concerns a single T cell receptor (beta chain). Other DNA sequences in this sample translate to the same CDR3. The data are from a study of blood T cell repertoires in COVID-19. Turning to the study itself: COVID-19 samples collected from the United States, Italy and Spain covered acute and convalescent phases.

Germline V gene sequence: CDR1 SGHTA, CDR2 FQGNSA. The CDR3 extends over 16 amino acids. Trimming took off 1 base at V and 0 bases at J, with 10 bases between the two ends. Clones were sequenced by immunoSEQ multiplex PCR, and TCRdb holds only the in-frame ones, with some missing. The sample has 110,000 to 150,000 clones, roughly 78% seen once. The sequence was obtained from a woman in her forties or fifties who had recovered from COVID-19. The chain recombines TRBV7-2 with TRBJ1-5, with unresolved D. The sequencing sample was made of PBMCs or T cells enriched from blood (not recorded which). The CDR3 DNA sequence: TGTGCCAGCAGCTTAGGCCTGGAGTATAGCAATCAGCCCCAGCATTTT. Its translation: CASSLGLEYSNQPQHF.